The 8 T cell receptor beta chains listed next were all sequenced from one sample in a study of Ad26.COV2.S vaccination and SARS-CoV-2 variants. Repertoires were generated with immunoSEQ multiplex PCR, while TCRdb's copy carries only in-frame clones and drops some. Seen here are some 340,000 clones, about 86% observed once, and the top ten hold around 2%. The treatment here: over 15 received Ad26.COV2.S at low or high dose, single or two shots; several received placebo; per-sample allocation not given. The investigators took samples on day 63 after the first vaccine or placebo injection. The sample in question was peripheral blood, obtained in a trial of Ad26.COV2.S vaccine versus placebo. The receptors were sampled from a person aged 18-65 years who received the Ad26.COV2.S COVID-19 vaccine or a placebo.

V gene TRBV5-1 combines with J gene TRBJ2-6; 12 bases are shared with TRBD2. This CDR3 has 19 amino acids. J lost 4 bases, V lost 0 bases, and 8 bases had no gene match. Germline V gives CDR1 SGHRS, CDR2 YFSETQ. The CDR3 is CASSLGRTSGGFGANVLTF. The CDR3 DNA follows: TGCGCCAGCAGCTTGGGACGAACTAGCGGGGGGTTCGGGGCCAACGTCCTGACTTTC.

The chain recombines TRBV4-3 with TRBJ1-6, with D maybe TRBD1 (5 bases). Per germline, CDR1 LGHNA and CDR2 YSLEER. Trimming pared 4 bases from V and 7 bases from J, leaving 8 bases between. This CDR3 has 13 amino acids. CDR3 protein: CASSRAGNSPLHF. CDR3 in DNA: TGCGCCAGCAGCCGAGCAGGGAATTCACCCCTCCACTTT.

The gene calls are TRBV5-1 and TRBJ1-2; TRBD1 aligns across 7 bases. V lost 1 base to trimming and J lost 5 bases; unmatched junction nucleotides: 5. The CDR3 has 14 residues. Germline loops: CDR1 SGHRS, CDR2 YFSETQ. The CDR3 bases are TGCGCCAGCAGCTTGCTCGGGACAGTGTATGGCTACACCTTC. This gives the protein CASSLLGTVYGYTF.

The chain employs TRBV21-1 and TRBJ1-1; whether TRBD1, the table's D call, matches the DNA was not checked. TRBV21-1 constitutes a pseudogene. CDR3 size: 23 residues. DNA for the CDR3: TGTGCCAGCAGCAAAGCAGGTTTGGGGCCAGTCGGTCGGACCCTAAATCTGAACACTGAAGCTTTCTTT. It yields the protein CASSKAGLGPVGRTLNLNTEAFF.

This clone was recorded once. This sequence joins TRBV7-2 and TRBJ1-2, with 7 bases matching TRBD1. CDR1 and CDR2 from the germline V gene are SGHTA and FQGNSA. The CDR3 length is 15 residues. J was trimmed by 5 bases and V by 1 base; bases with no gene match: 7. The CDR3 nucleotides are TGTGCCAGCAGCTTAGGGGGGGGACAGAGTTATGGCTACACCTTC. Its translation: CASSLGGGQSYGYTF.

The chain recombines TRBV11-2 with TRBJ1-2; D remains unclear. The CDR3 extends over 15 amino acids. Germline CDR1 SGHAT, CDR2 FQNNGV. With 0 bases removed from V and 2 bases from J, the gap between germline ends came to 10 bases. Written as DNA, the CDR3 is TGTGCCAGCAGCTTAGATCGTATCGGGAACTATGGCTACACCTTC. Protein: CASSLDRIGNYGYTF.

In DNA, the CDR3 is TGTGCCACCAGCAGAAGGACAGGGAGTTTCAATGAGCAGTTCTTC. Residues: CATSRRTGSFNEQFF. The gene calls are TRBV15 and TRBJ2-1, with TRBD1 identical over 8 bases. V trimming: 2 bases; J trimming: 6 bases; junction bases outside the gene matches: 6. Germline CDR1 and CDR2: LNHNV and YYDKDF (reference sequence). There are 15 residues in the CDR3.

The V and J genes are TRBV27 and TRBJ2-5; TRBD1 is a possible D gene (6 bases). Germline loops: CDR1 MNHEY, CDR2 SMNVEV (reference sequence). The CDR3 runs to 16 residues. Trimming shortened V by 2 bases and J by 6 bases, and 19 bases separated the two germline ends. For the CDR3, the DNA is TGTGCCAGCAGTTTAGTCATCGACAGGAGTACAAAGACCCAGTACTTC. Amino acid sequence: CASSLVIDRSTKTQYF.